This TCR beta chain stems from a study of T cell responses to AZD1222 COVID-19 vaccine (dated by TCRdb to 2020 to 2023). With regard to the full study: AZD1222 recipients with second doses at about 4 weeks or about 12 weeks were pooled, because spike-specific TCR depth and breadth did not differ between schedules. A total of 233 trial participants underwent TCR sequencing, of whom nearly 210 received two doses of AZD1222 and 26 received two doses of the MenACWY control vaccine. Trial participants were enrolled into age subgroups of 18-55, 56-69 and 70-plus years, which contained around 150, 28 and 57 TCR-sequenced participants, respectively.

The full study reports these points: Only six AZD1222 recipients were SARS-CoV-2 seropositive at baseline, limiting conclusions about previously exposed vaccinees. After two AZD1222 doses, both the breadth and the depth of spike-specific TCRs were significantly higher than at day 0 and than in MenACWY recipients. Reportedly, almost half of the unique spike-specific TCRs recognized epitopes lying outside the regions that are mutated in the B.1.351 and B.1.1.7 variants. Participants were mostly white British and included more females than males, and it was suggested by the authors that clonal diversity may have been underestimated. No day 14 peak-response samples were available, so repertoires were characterized only after the peak T cell response. The vaccine-associated CD4 TCRs covered the entire spike protein, and the dominant responses fell in regions 160-218 and 743-854. In the small 56-69-year group, the increase in depth fell short of significance, most likely because of low power.

The CDR3 regions of human TCRbeta chains were analyzed by immunosequencing. The original pipeline was this. TCRs in the repertoires were matched against a reference library of SARS-CoV-2-specific TCRs that had been generated with the MIRA antigen-specificity platform. Breadth meant the fraction of unique TCRs that were SARS-CoV-2-associated, whereas depth meant the fraction of total T cells that were SARS-CoV-2-associated. Using the MIRA data, each spike-specific TCR was mapped to the spike region that the TCR reacts to and placed in a CD4 or CD8 class. Log10-transformed breadth and depth values were compared by one-way ANOVA with Sidak's multiple comparisons tests. The table was pulled from immuneACCESS by TCRdb, which kept in-frame rearrangements only. Such tables lose some clones; where checked, under half of the loss comes from unresolved V genes, and the rest has no known cause. The V and J calls and clone size come from that table; D and trimming were worked out from the DNA. This sample holds about 120,000 clones; about 90% were observed only once. In total, the top ten clones hold approximately 1.7% of the sample.

Reading the label with the study, this specimen's time point is: baseline before first vaccination. The vaccinee samples were drawn from two UK trials, COV001 and COV002, one of which was a single-blind randomized controlled phase 2/3 trial testing AZD1222 (ChAdOx1 nCoV-19) in healthy adults. For TCRbeta chain sequencing, PBMC samples were collected from trial participants at day 0 and at day 28 after the second dose. In the case of this clone: No antigen is known for it. The input lacks base qualities; no much larger clone sits a single base away.

CDR1 is given as KGHDR and CDR2 as SFDVKD, both from the germline V gene. From its cysteine to its phenylalanine, the CDR3 spans 12 amino acids. Just CDR3 DNA is preserved here, 36 bases in frame from base 1. V is pared back by 1 base and J by 7 bases, with 5 bases lying between the germline termini. The chain is encoded by TRBV24-1 joined to TRBJ2-3; there is no confident call for the D gene. The receptor was derived from an adult in good health. The sequencing used peripheral blood, collected on day 0 of AZD1222 vaccination. The CDR3 here reads CATSDLANTQYF. The nucleotides are TGTGCCACCAGTGATTTAGCGAATACGCAGTATTTT.